The 30 T cell receptor beta chains presented below share a single source sample, sequenced in a study of T cell responses to AZD1222 COVID-19 vaccine. Here immunoSEQ multiplex PCR was the method, and the copy in TCRdb shows in-frame clones only, minus some. This table has 30,000 to 35,000 clones, 90% to 95% appearing once. The sequenced sample was peripheral blood, obtained on day 0 of AZD1222 vaccination. These receptors were collected from an adult in good health.

A few counts support this clone. The rearrangement links TRBV6-6 to TRBJ1-2; perhaps TRBD1 as D (5 bases). V was trimmed by 5 bases and J by 4 bases, leaving 8 bases between them. This CDR3 contains 12 residues. Germline CDR1 MNHNY, CDR2 SVGAGI (reference sequence). The CDR3 here is CASSPDSYGYTF. The CDR3 nucleotides are TGTGCCAGCAGTCCCGACAGCTATGGCTACACCTTC.

The chain carries TRBV11-2 and TRBJ1-1; no clear D gene. Germline CDR1 is SGHAT and CDR2 is FQNNGV. The ends were cut back, 1 base at V and 1 base at J, with 7 bases in the middle. This CDR3 contains 14 residues. The CDR3 protein is CASSLVPKNTEAFF. The CDR3 DNA sequence: TGTGCCAGCAGCTTAGTCCCGAAGAACACTGAAGCTTTCTTT.

This clone was seen once. The V gene is TRBV12-3 or TRBV12-4, the J gene TRBJ1-1, with D uncertain. The ends were cut back, 6 bases at V and 8 bases at J, with 7 bases in the middle. The CDR3 covers 10 residues. CDR3 loop: CASSRLEAFF. The CDR3 DNA reads as TGTGCCAGCAGCCGCCTAGAAGCTTTCTTT.

The chain recombines TRBV10-3 with TRBJ1-1; D not resolved. CDR1 and CDR2 from the germline V gene are ENHRY and SYGVKD. The CDR3 is 15 residues long. V shed 3 bases and J shed 0 bases, with 11 bases lying between them. As DNA, the CDR3 is TGTGCCATCAGTGACCCCAAGACCCTGAACACTGAAGCTTTCTTT. Protein product: CAISDPKTLNTEAFF.

This clone has a single count. The chain links TRBV6-2 or TRBV6-3 to TRBJ2-1; 9 bases agree with TRBD2. V lost 0 bases to trimming and J lost 5 bases; unmatched junction nucleotides: 5. The V gene's germline CDR1 is MNHEY and CDR2 SVGEGT. The CDR3 consists of 16 residues. The CDR3 region is CASSYSGASGDNEQFF. The CDR3 DNA is TGTGCCAGCAGTTACTCGGGTGCTAGCGGGGACAATGAGCAGTTCTTC.

The V and J genes are TRBV9 and TRBJ1-1; no clear D gene. The germline CDR1 and CDR2 sequences are SGDLS and YYNGEE. The V end was cut by 4 bases, the J end by 6 bases, with 16 bases between. The CDR3 covers 14 residues. CDR3 amino acids: CASSPLSTNAEAFF. The DNA of the CDR3 is TGTGCCAGCAGCCCACTTTCAACAAACGCTGAAGCTTTCTTT.

This clone was seen a few times. V gene TRBV11-2 combines with J gene TRBJ2-7; 7 bases match TRBD1. The germline V gene encodes CDR1 SGHAT and CDR2 FQNNGV. Trimming took 5 bases from V and 6 from J; bases not matched to a gene: 13. This CDR3 has 15 residues. In DNA, the CDR3 is TGTGCCAGCAGCCCCCGCCCGACAGGGCTGGGCGAGCAGTACTTC. As protein: CASSPRPTGLGEQYF.

The chain couples TRBV5-4 to TRBJ2-1; D gene uncertain. Germline CDR1 and CDR2: SGHNT and YYREEE (reference sequence). V was clipped by 4 bases and J by 5 bases, with 16 bases between them. This CDR3 contains 15 residues. CDR3 sequence reads: CASSPGRIGDNEQFF. Here the CDR3 DNA reads TGTGCCAGCAGCCCGGGCAGAATTGGTGACAATGAGCAGTTCTTC.

V usage is TRBV23-1 and J usage is TRBJ2-7; no clear D. TRBV23-1 is assigned to the ORF class and has an uncertain function. Trimming took 8 bases from V and 0 from J, leaving 14 bases between them. The CDR3 totals 14 residues. CDR3: CASRHDKSSYEQYF. CDR3 coding DNA: TGCGCCAGCCGACACGACAAGAGCTCCTACGAGCAGTACTTC.

The chain recombines TRBV10-3 with TRBJ1-6; 7 nucleotides line up with TRBD1. V dropped 6 bases and J dropped 5; count of bases not matched to a gene: 4. From germline, CDR1 is ENHRY and CDR2 SYGVKD. The length of the CDR3 is 14 residues. The CDR3 DNA follows: TGTGCCATCAGAACCGGGACAGATAATTCACCCCTCCACTTT. It codes for CAIRTGTDNSPLHF.

The chain employs TRBV14 and TRBJ1-4, with D tentatively TRBD1 (5 bases). Per the germline V gene, CDR1 is SGHDN and CDR2 is FVKESK. Trimming pared 1 base from V and 7 bases from J, leaving 13 bases between. CDR3 length: 15 residues. The CDR3 is CASSQARGWSEKLFF. In DNA, the CDR3 is TGTGCCAGCAGCCAAGCCCGGGGGTGGAGTGAAAAACTGTTTTTT.

The CDR3, as DNA: TGTGCTAGTGGTTTGGATAGTTGGGAAGGCAATCAGCCCCAGCATTTT. As protein: CASGLDSWEGNQPQHF. The genes are TRBV12-5 and TRBJ1-5, with unresolved D. The germline gives CDR1 LGHNT, CDR2 FRNRAP. This CDR3 has 16 amino acids. Between the trimmed V and J ends, which lost 1 base and 2 bases, there was a span of 12 bases.

This chain links TRBV5-4 with TRBJ2-6, with D unclear. The ends were cut back, 3 bases at V and 0 bases at J, with 13 bases in the middle. CDR3 size: 17 residues. Germline-derived CDR1 and CDR2 are SGHNT and YYREEE (reference sequence). CDR3 sequence: CASSSELVGSGANVLTF. The CDR3 nucleotides are TGTGCCAGCAGCTCGGAATTGGTTGGCTCTGGGGCCAACGTCCTGACTTTC.

This chain uses TRBV9 with TRBJ2-7, with D perhaps given as TRBD1 or TRBD2 (5 bases each). CDR3 length: 15 amino acids. CDR1 and CDR2 from the germline V gene are SGDLS and YYNGEE. Trimming took off 5 bases at V and 6 bases at J, with 21 bases between the two ends. The DNA of the CDR3 is TGTGCCAGCAGTTCTACCCCAGACGGGACCTTCGAGCAGTACTTC. It specifies CASSSTPDGTFEQYF.

This sequence joins TRBV7-2 and TRBJ2-3; 10 bases fit TRBD1. Trimming took 1 base from V and 5 from J; bases not matched to a gene: 6. Germline V gene lookup returns CDR1 SGHTA and CDR2 FQGNSA. This CDR3 has 16 residues. This CDR3 is CASSLEGTGVGDTQYF. The DNA of the CDR3 is TGTGCCAGCAGCTTAGAAGGGACAGGGGTGGGAGATACGCAGTATTTT.

This clone was picked up one time. The V call is TRBV30, the J call TRBJ1-2; possible D gene TRBD1, 5 bases. CDR1 and CDR2 from the germline V gene are GTSNPN and SVGIG (reference sequence). This CDR3 has 12 residues. V was pared by 2 bases and J by 7 bases, with 11 bases between. In nucleotides, the CDR3 is TGTGCCTGGAGTTACATAGGGGTTGGCTACACCTTC. Amino acids: CAWSYIGVGYTF. Complete variable domain (other parts from reference TRBV30 and TRBJ1-2): SQTIHQWPATLVQPVGSPLSLECTVEGTSNPNLYWYRQAAGRGLQLLFYSVGIGQISSEVPQNLSASRPQDRQFILSSKKLLLSDSGFYLCAWSYIGVGYTFGSGTRLTVV.

This chain's CDR3 is CAWSFQTGSNEKLFF. CDR3 in DNA: TGTGCCTGGAGTTTCCAGACAGGGAGTAATGAAAAACTGTTTTTT. J is TRBJ1-4 and V is TRBV30, with 7 nucleotides matching TRBD1. With 2 bases clipped from V and 4 bases from J, the junction kept 7 bases outside the gene matches. This CDR3 spans 15 amino acids. The germline V gene encodes CDR1 GTSNPN and CDR2 SVGIG (reference sequence).

The chain carries TRBV19 and TRBJ1-1; 8 bases match TRBD1. Germline V gives CDR1 LNHDA, CDR2 SQIVND (reference sequence). V gave up 5 bases and J gave up 3 bases; unmatched junction bases: 2. There are 13 residues in the CDR3. The CDR3: CASSSDRDTEAFF. In DNA form, the CDR3 reads TGTGCCAGTAGTTCGGACAGGGACACTGAAGCTTTCTTT.

This chain's CDR3 is CASRLPVDNYGYTF. DNA for the CDR3: TGTGCCAGCAGGCTACCCGTAGATAACTATGGCTACACCTTC. The rearrangement uses TRBV28 and TRBJ1-2, with no clear D. This CDR3 is 14 amino acids long. The V gene's germline CDR1 is MDHEN and CDR2 SYDVKM. The V end was cut by 6 bases, the J end by 1 base, with 12 bases between.

The chain combines TRBV10-2 with TRBJ2-1, with 10 bases identical to TRBD2. V lost 7 bases and J lost 8; bases outside the gene matches: 11. CDR3 length: 15 amino acids. The germline gives CDR1 WSHSY, CDR2 SAAADI. CDR3 in DNA: TGCGCCAGCACAACGGAGCGGGGGGGCGTCGATGAGCAGTTCTTC. This translates into CASTTERGGVDEQFF.

This chain joins TRBV6-1 and TRBJ1-5; D unclear. CDR1 and CDR2 (germline): MNHNS, SASEGT. The CDR3 totals 15 residues. Trimming stripped 3 bases from V and 3 bases from J, with 12 bases between. CDR3 loop: CASSDGVGNNQPQHF. Here the CDR3 DNA reads TGTGCCAGCAGTGACGGGGTTGGTAACAATCAGCCCCAGCATTTT.

This clone was seen a single time. This chain uses TRBV5-1 with TRBJ2-7; 8 bases agree with TRBD2. Germline CDR1 is SGHRS and CDR2 is YFSETQ. This CDR3 comprises 14 residues. Trimming cost V 7 bases and J 2 bases; bases outside gene matches: 8. CDR3 amino acids: CASEPGGPPYEQYF. DNA of the CDR3: TGCGCCAGCGAACCGGGGGGGCCCCCCTACGAGCAGTACTTC.

This clone was seen just once. This chain connects TRBV9 to TRBJ1-1; 8 bases align to TRBD1. Germline V gives CDR1 SGDLS, CDR2 YYNGEE. The CDR3 loop spans 15 amino acids. J gave up 5 bases and V 2 bases, and 8 bases lay outside the gene matches. CDR3 sequence reads: CASSVVRGRVTEAFF. CDR3 nucleotide sequence: TGTGCCAGCAGCGTCGTCAGGGGGCGCGTGACTGAAGCTTTCTTT.

The V and J genes are TRBV6-5 and TRBJ1-6, with 8 bases that match TRBD1. Germline trimming cut 6 bases from V and 9 bases from J; bases unmatched to any gene: 10. CDR1 and CDR2 (germline): MNHEY, SVGAGI. CDR3 size: 15 residues. CDR3 bases: TGTGCCAGCAGACTGCAGGGGGCTGAAGGTTCACCCCTCCACTTT. Encoded protein: CASRLQGAEGSPLHF.

This chain joins TRBV18 and TRBJ2-7; D call uncertain. Trimming left V 2 bases short and J 0 bases short, with 8 bases between. The germline CDR1 and CDR2 sequences are KGHSH and LQKENI. The CDR3 loop spans 14 amino acids. CDR3 loop: CASSPDKISYEQYF. CDR3 DNA: TGTGCCAGCTCACCAGACAAGATCTCCTACGAGCAGTACTTC.

The chain recombines TRBV5-1 with TRBJ2-6; no clear D. Germline CDR1 reads SGHRS; CDR2 reads YFSETQ. CDR3 length: 16 residues. V was trimmed by 3 bases and J by 2 bases, leaving 12 bases between them. The CDR3 loop reads CASSYKTEPGANVLTF. The CDR3 DNA sequence: TGCGCCAGCAGCTATAAGACTGAACCTGGGGCCAACGTCCTGACTTTC.

This clone was counted a single time. V usage is TRBV10-1 and J usage is TRBJ2-7; D may be TRBD1 (6 bases). The CDR3 has 13 residues. Per germline, CDR1 WNHNN and CDR2 SYGVQD (reference sequence). Trimming took 10 bases from V and 2 from J, leaving 15 bases between them. This CDR3 reads CATADSLPYEQYF. The CDR3 DNA reads as TGCGCCACCGCGGACAGTCTCCCCTACGAGCAGTACTTC.

Here the CDR3 reads CASSLGTDNQPQHF. The CDR3, as DNA: TGTGCCAGCAGCCTAGGGACAGACAATCAGCCCCAGCATTTT. J is TRBJ1-5 and V is TRBV7-8, with TRBD1 identical over 7 bases. With 5 bases clipped from V and 3 bases from J, the junction kept 4 bases outside the gene matches. Per germline, CDR1 SGHVS and CDR2 FQNEAQ. There are 14 residues in the CDR3.

The V gene is TRBV14, the J gene TRBJ2-5; no clear D gene. Trimming removed 5 bases from V and 4 bases from J, with 5 bases in between. This CDR3 has 11 residues. From germline, CDR1 is SGHDN and CDR2 FVKESK. The CDR3 nucleotides read TGTGCCAGCAGCGTACGAGAGACCCAGTACTTC. Encoded protein: CASSVRETQYF.

The rearrangement uses TRBV7-9 and TRBJ1-5; 10 nucleotides align to TRBD1. Germline trimming cut 4 bases from V and 3 bases from J; bases unmatched to any gene: 3. Per germline, CDR1 SEHNR and CDR2 FQNEAQ (reference sequence). The CDR3 is 15 amino acids. CDR3: CASSSGTGANQPQHF. CDR3 nucleotide sequence: TGTGCCAGCAGCTCCGGGACAGGGGCCAATCAGCCCCAGCATTTT.